This record concerns one TCR beta chain sequence. This entry is derived from a study of cytomegalovirus exposure and HLA in healthy donors. The CDR3 loop spans 12 amino acids. CDR1 and CDR2 (germline): ENHRY, SYGVKD. The V gene lost 11 bases and the J gene lost 4 bases, with 14 bases spanning the gap. The PCR contained 60 Vbeta and 13 Jbeta primers. TCRdb's copy holds only in-frame clones and misses some; the assay was immunoSEQ multiplex PCR. The table lists roughly 250,000 clones, about 80% of them singletons. The clonotype was recovered from a girl aged 2-10 years in good health and CMV-seronegative. Sequenced: PBMCs. The chain couples TRBV10-3 to TRBJ1-1, with D unclear. The CDR3 coding sequence is TGTGCCTCCCTCGGCCGGGGCACTGAAGCTTTCTTT. Its protein is CASLGRGTEAFF.